This T cell receptor (beta chain) was documented in a study of blood T cell repertoires in COVID-19 (dated by TCRdb to the early 2020s). Broadly, across the study: The collaborator samples originated in the United States, Italy and Spain and spanned the acute and convalescent phases of COVID-19. The material from the prospective study consisted of cDNA or gDNA derived from T cells, B-cell-depleted T cells, or PBMCs. Deeply sampled blood TCRbeta repertoires from subjects exposed to, actively infected with, or recovered from COVID-19 were included in the dataset. The repertoires were made available in a free public database intended to serve as a resource for research on the immune response to SARS-CoV-2. The samples were drawn from two sources: the first 160 participants of the ongoing ImmuneRACE study, and 1,000 to 1,500 subjects contributed by 6 global collaborators. A de-identified subject ID, COVID-19 status, age in years and sex were almost always included in the sample metadata. Where HLA class I and class II types were available, the types were taken from metadata supplied by the sample provider, not from assay-based typing.

The investigation overall reported the following: The amount of clinical and demographic metadata varied by source and participant and was provided uncurated.

Enrolling through a virtual design, the prospective study's participants ranged in age from about 18 to 89 years and lived across roughly 23 United States geographic areas. In the prospective study, participants were assigned to cohorts based on the clinical history participants reported in a screening survey and a study questionnaire. In the prospective study, whole blood, serum and a nasopharyngeal or oropharyngeal swab were collected from each participant by mobile phlebotomists. Over a roughly 2-month period, participants in the prospective study had the option of providing additional blood draws and questionnaires. Blood samples from the prospective study were shipped frozen or at room temperature prior to DNA extraction. TCRbeta CDR3 regions were amplified from genomic DNA by means of the immunoSEQ Assay, a bias-controlled multiplex PCR. As for the authors' bioinformatics: Within the assay, amplification of reference gene primers was used to estimate how many nucleated cells each sample contained. To quantify the absolute abundance of each unique TCRbeta CDR3 rearrangement, sequence reads were collapsed and filtered. For each sample, productive Simpson clonality was calculated as the square root of Simpson's diversity index over productive rearrangements. This immuneACCESS table, as held by TCRdb, lists in-frame sequences with V and J called but not all clones. Of the missing ones, under half trace to an unresolved V gene in checked studies; the others have no known cause. That table supplies the V and J calls and clone size; D and trimming were determined from the DNA. This sample comprises some 290,000 clones, approximately 91% of them detected only once. Approximately 2.5% of the sample goes to the ten largest clones.

In regard to this clone: Its antigen is unknown. Base qualities are not recorded, but no much larger clone differs from it by a single base.

V and J lose 1 base and 10 bases, and a span of 8 bases separates them. The germline V gene (reference sequence) provides CDR1 LGHDT and CDR2 YNNKEL. Spanning cysteine to phenylalanine, the CDR3 consists of 13 amino acids. Of all the DNA, just the CDR3 is kept, 39 bases in frame from base 1. The origin of this receptor is a woman in her forties with acute COVID-19. The sample taken for sequencing was PBMCs or T cells enriched from blood (not recorded which). Rearrangement joined TRBV3-1 (or the pseudogene TRBV3-2) to TRBJ1-6, with the D gene uncertain. The CDR3 protein sequence reads: CASSQALESPLHF. The DNA sequence is as follows: TGTGCCAGCAGCCAAGCCTTGGAGTCACCCCTCCACTTT.